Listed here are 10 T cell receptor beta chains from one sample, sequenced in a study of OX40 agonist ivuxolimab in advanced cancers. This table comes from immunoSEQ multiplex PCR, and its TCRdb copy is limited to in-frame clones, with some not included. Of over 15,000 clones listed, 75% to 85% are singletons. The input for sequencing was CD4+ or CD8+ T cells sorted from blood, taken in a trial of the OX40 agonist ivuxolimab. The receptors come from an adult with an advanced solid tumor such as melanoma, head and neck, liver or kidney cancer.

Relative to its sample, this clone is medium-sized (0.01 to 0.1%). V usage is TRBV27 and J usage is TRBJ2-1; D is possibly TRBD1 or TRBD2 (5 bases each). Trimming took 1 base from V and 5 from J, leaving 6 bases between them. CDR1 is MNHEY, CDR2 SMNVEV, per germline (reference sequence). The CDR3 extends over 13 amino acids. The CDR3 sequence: CASSLLGDNEQFF. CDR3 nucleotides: TGTGCCAGCAGTTTATTGGGGGACAATGAGCAGTTCTTC.

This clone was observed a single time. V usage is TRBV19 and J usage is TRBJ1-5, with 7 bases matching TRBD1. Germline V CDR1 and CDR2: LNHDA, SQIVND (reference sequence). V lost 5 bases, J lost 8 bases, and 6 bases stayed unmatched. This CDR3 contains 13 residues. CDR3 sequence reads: CASSPQGLEPQHF. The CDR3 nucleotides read TGTGCCAGTAGTCCACAGGGGCTGGAGCCCCAGCATTTT.

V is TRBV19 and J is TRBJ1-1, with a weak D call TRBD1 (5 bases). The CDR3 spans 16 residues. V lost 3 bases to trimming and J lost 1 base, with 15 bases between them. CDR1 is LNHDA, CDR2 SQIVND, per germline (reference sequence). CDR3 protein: CASSIGQGIGNTEAFF. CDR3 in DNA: TGTGCCAGTAGTATCGGCCAGGGTATCGGGAACACTGAAGCTTTCTTT.

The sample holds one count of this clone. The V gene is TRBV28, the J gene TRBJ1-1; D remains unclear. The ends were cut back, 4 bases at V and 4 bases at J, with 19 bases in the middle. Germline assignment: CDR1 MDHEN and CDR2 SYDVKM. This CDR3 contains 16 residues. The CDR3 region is CASSSIRADNPTEAFF. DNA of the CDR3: TGTGCCAGCAGTTCGATCCGGGCCGACAACCCCACTGAAGCTTTCTTT.

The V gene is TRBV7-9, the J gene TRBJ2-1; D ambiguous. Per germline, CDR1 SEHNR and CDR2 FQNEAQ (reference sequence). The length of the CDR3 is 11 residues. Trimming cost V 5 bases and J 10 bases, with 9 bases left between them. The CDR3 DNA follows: TGTGCCAGCAGCCCTTTACGGGAGCAGTTCTTC. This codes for CASSPLREQFF.

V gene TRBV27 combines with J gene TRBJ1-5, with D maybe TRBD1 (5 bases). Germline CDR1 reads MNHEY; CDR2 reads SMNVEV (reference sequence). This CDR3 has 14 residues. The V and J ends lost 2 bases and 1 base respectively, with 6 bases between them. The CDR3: CASSLGASNQPQHF. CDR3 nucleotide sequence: TGTGCCAGCAGTTTAGGGGCCAGCAATCAGCCCCAGCATTTT.

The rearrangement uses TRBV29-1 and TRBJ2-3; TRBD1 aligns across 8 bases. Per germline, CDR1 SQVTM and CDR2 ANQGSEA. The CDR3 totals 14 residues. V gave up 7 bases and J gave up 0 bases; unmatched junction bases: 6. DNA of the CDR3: TGCAGCGACCGGACAGGGACTAGCACAGATACGCAGTATTTT. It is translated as CSDRTGTSTDTQYF.

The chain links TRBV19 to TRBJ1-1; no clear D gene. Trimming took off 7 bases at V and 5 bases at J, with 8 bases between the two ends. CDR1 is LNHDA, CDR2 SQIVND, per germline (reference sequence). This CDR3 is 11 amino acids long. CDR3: CASKVGTEAFF. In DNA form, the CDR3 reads TGTGCCAGTAAGGTTGGGACTGAAGCTTTCTTT.

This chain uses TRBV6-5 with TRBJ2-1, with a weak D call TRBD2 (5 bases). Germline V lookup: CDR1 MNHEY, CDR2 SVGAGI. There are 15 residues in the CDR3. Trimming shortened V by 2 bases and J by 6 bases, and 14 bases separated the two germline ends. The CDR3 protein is CASSYGLGGLNEQFF. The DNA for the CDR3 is TGTGCCAGCAGTTACGGTCTAGGAGGTCTCAATGAGCAGTTCTTC.

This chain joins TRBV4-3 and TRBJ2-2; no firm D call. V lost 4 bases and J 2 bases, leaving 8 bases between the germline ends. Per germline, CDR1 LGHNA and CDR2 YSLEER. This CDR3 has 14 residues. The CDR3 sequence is CASSPSDNTGELFF. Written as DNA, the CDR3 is TGCGCCAGCAGCCCTTCGGACAACACCGGGGAGCTGTTTTTT.